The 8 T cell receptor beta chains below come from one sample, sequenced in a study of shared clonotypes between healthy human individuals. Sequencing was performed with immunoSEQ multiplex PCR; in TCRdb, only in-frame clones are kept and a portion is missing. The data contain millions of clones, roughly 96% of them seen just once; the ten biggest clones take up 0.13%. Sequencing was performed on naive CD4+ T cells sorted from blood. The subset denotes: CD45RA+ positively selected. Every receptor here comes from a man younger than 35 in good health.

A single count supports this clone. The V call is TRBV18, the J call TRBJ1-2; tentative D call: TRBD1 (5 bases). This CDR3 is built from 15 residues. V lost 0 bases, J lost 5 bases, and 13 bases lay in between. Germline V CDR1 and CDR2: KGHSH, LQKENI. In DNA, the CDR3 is TGTGCCAGCTCACCACCGGAGTCCAGGGTGTATGGCTACACCTTC. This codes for CASSPPESRVYGYTF. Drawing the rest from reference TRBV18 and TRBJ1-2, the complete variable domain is NAGVMQNPRHLVRRRGQEARLRCSPMKGHSHVYWYRQLPEEGLKFMVYLQKENIIDESGMPKERFSAEFPKEGPSILRIQQVVRGDSAAYFCASSPPESRVYGYTFGSGTRLTVV.

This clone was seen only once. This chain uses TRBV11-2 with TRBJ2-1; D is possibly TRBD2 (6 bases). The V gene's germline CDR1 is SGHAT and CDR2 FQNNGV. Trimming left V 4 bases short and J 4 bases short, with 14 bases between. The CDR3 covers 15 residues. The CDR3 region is CASSSHGTPYNEQFF. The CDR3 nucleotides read TGTGCCAGCAGCTCCCACGGGACTCCTTACAATGAGCAGTTCTTC.

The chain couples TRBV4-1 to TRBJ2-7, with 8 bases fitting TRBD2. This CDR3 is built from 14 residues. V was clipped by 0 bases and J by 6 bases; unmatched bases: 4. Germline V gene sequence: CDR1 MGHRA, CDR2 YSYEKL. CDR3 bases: TGCGCCAGCAGCCAAGATCGACTAGCGTCCGAGCAGTACTTC. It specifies CASSQDRLASEQYF.

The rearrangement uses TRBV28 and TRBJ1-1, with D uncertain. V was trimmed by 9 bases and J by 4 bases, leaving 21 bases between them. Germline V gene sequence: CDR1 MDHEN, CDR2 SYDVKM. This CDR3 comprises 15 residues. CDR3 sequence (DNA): TGTGCCAGTCAAGGCCTCTCCGGTGATATCACTGAAGCTTTCTTT. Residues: CASQGLSGDITEAFF.

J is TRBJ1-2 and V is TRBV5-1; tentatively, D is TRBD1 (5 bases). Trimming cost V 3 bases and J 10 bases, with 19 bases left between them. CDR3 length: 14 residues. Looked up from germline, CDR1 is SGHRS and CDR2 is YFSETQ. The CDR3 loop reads CASSSGSTDSLYTF. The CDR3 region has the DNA TGCGCCAGCAGCTCTGGGTCCACCGACAGTCTCTACACCTTC.

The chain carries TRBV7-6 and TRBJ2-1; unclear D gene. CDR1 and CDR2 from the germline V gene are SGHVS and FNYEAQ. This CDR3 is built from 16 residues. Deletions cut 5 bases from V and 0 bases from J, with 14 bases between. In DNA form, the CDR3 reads TGTGCCAGCAGCACAGTGGCGACCCACTCCTACAATGAGCAGTTCTTC. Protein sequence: CASSTVATHSYNEQFF. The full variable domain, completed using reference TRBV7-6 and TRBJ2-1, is GAGVSQSPRYKVTKRGQDVALRCDPISGHVSLYWYRQALGQGPEFLTYFNYEAQQDKSGLPNDRFSAERPEGSISTLTIQRTEQRDSAMYRCASSTVATHSYNEQFFGPGTRLTVL.

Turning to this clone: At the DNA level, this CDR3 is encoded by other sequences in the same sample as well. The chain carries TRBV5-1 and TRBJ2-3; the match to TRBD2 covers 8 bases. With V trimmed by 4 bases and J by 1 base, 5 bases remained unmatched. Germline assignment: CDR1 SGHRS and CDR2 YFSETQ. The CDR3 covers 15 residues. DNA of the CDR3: TGCGCCAGCAGCCCCGGACTAGCCCGCACAGATACGCAGTATTTT. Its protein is CASSPGLARTDTQYF.

CDR3 sequence (DNA): TGTGCCAGCAGCCCACCTAGCGGCAGCTCCTACAATGAGCAGTTCTTC. Residues: CASSPPSGSSYNEQFF. J is TRBJ2-1 and V is TRBV13; 7 nucleotides match TRBD2. V gave up 5 bases and J gave up 0 bases; unmatched junction bases: 7. Looked up from germline, CDR1 is PRHDT and CDR2 is FYEKMQ (reference sequence). The CDR3 is made up of 16 amino acids.